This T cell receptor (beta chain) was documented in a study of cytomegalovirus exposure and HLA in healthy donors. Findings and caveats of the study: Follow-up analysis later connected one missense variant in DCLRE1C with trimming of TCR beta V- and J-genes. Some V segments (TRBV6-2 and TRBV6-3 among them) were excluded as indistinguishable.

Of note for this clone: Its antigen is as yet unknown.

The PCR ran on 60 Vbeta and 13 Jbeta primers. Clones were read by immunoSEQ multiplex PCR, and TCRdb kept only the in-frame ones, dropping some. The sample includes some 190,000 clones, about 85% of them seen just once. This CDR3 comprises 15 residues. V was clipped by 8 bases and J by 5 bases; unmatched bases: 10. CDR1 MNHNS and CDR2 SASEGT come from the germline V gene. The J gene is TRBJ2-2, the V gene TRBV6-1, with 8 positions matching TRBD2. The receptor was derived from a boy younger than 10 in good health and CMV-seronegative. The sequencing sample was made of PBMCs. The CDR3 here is CASGRGAVKTGELFF. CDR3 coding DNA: TGTGCCAGCGGGCGGGGGGCGGTGAAAACCGGGGAGCTGTTTTTT.